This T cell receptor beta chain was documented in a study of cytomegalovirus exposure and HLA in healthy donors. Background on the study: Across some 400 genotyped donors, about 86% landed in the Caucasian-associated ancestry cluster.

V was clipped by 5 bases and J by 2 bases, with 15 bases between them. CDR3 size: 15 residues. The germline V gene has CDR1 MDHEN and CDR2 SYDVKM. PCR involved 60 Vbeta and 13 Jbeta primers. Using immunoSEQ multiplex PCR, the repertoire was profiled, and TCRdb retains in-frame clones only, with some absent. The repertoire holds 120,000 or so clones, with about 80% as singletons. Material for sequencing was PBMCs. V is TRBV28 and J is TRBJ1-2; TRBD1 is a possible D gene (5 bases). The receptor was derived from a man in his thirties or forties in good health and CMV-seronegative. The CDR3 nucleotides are TGTGCCAGCAGTCCGGTGGACAAGCTGAACTATGGCTACACCTTC. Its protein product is CASSPVDKLNYGYTF.